Presented here are 10 T cell receptor beta chains from one specimen sequenced in a study of T cells in Graves' hyperthyroidism and ophthalmopathy. Template material for amplifying TCR beta CDR3 regions consisted of RNA transcripts. In the first-round RT-PCR of the TCR CDR3, the HTBI primer set was used. From the multiplex PCR reads, TCRdb called clonotypes with MiXCR, one entry per CDR3 protein. The repertoire holds hundreds of thousands of distinct CDR3 sequences, with 14% to 15% as singletons. What was sequenced was blood. The receptors here all came from a woman aged 30 to 39 with Graves' hyperthyroidism.

This chain links TRBV5-1 with TRBJ2-1; TRBD2 is a possible D gene (6 bases). Germline V gene lookup returns CDR1 SGHRS and CDR2 YFSETQ. The V end lost 1 base, the J end lost 2 bases, and 10 bases lay between the germline ends. CDR3 length equals 15 residues. The CDR3 sequence is CASSLLSGPYNEQFF. The CDR3 DNA follows: TGCGCCAGCAGCTTGCTTAGCGGACCCTACAATGAGCAGTTCTTC. Using reference TRBV5-1 and TRBJ2-1 for the parts outside the CDR3, the full variable domain is KAGVTQTPRYLIKTRGQQVTLSCSPISGHRSVSWYQQTPGQGLQFLFEYFSETQRNKGNFPGRFSGRQFSNSRSEMNVSTLELGDSALYLCASSLLSGPYNEQFFGPGTRLTVL.

V is TRBV18 and J is TRBJ2-1, with a tentative D call TRBD2 (6 bases). CDR1 is KGHSH, CDR2 LQKENI, per germline. This CDR3 comprises 17 residues. Trimming stripped 0 bases from V and 1 base from J, with 13 bases between. CDR3 region: CASSPPYGSISYNEQFF. CDR3 coding DNA: TGTGCCAGCTCACCACCTTACGGGAGTATATCCTACAATGAGCAGTTCTTC.

This clonotype has a count of ten or more. V is TRBV7-2 and J is TRBJ2-1; 11 bases agree with TRBD2. The CDR3 is made up of 14 amino acids. Germline trimming cut 6 bases from V and 10 bases from J; bases unmatched to any gene: 8. Germline CDR1 reads SGHTA; CDR2 reads FQGNSA. In nucleotides, the CDR3 is TGTGCCAGCAGACCGGGACTAGCGGAGATCGAGCAGTTCTTC. Protein product: CASRPGLAEIEQFF.

Of note for this clonotype: Just one base apart from a much larger clone, this may be a read error. V usage is TRBV7-9 and J usage is TRBJ1-5; possibly TRBD1 for D (6 bases). V lost 5 bases and J 6 bases, leaving 14 bases between the germline ends. The germline V gene has CDR1 SEHNR and CDR2 FQNEAQ (reference sequence). This CDR3 comprises 14 residues. The CDR3 sequence: CASSLPTGIQPQHF. The CDR3 nucleotides are TGTGCCAGCAGCCTCCCGACAGGCATTCAGCCCCAGCATTTT.

This clonotype has a count of ten or more. This rearrangement joins TRBV20-1 to TRBJ2-7, with D possibly being TRBD2 (6 bases). The germline V gene encodes CDR1 DFQATT and CDR2 SNEGSKA (reference sequence). V was trimmed by 3 bases and J by 0 bases, leaving 15 bases between them. The CDR3 is 15 amino acids. The CDR3 region is CSARDRQGGSYEQYF. The CDR3 DNA reads as TGCAGTGCTAGGGACCGGCAGGGAGGCTCCTACGAGCAGTACTTC.

Details on this clonotype: Since a much larger clone is just one base distant, this may be a read error. The chain couples TRBV2 to TRBJ1-5, with a tentative D call TRBD1 (6 bases). Germline values: CDR1 SNHLY, CDR2 FYNNEI. The CDR3 has 15 residues. The CDR3 here is CASTAGTLSDQPQHF. In DNA form, the CDR3 reads TGTGCCAGCACGGCCGGGACACTTAGCGATCAGCCCCAGCATTTT. The full variable domain, in which reference TRBV2 and TRBJ1-5 provide the parts outside the CDR3, is EPEVTQTPSHQVTQMGQEVILRCVPISNHLYFYWYRQILGQKVEFLVSFYNNEISEKSEIFDDQFSVERPDGSNFTLKIRSTKLEDSAMYFCASTAGTLSDQPQHFGDGTRLSIL.

This clonotype was seen ten or more times. This chain joins TRBV6-1 and TRBJ2-1; TRBD2 matches 11 bases. The V segment lost 5 bases and the J segment 3 bases; nucleotides outside the gene matches: 6. CDR1 and CDR2 (germline): MNHNS, SASEGT. This CDR3 contains 16 residues. DNA for the CDR3: TGTGCCAGCAGTAGGGGGACTAGCGGCTTCTACAATGAGCAGTTCTTC. Residues: CASSRGTSGFYNEQFF.

The V call is TRBV5-1, the J call TRBJ2-3; D unclear. V lost 0 bases to trimming and J lost 2 bases, with 7 bases between them. Germline V gene lookup returns CDR1 SGHRS and CDR2 YFSETQ. The CDR3 spans 14 residues. As DNA, the CDR3 is TGCGCCAGCAGCTTGGGGATGATCACAGATACGCAGTATTTT. The encoded protein is CASSLGMITDTQYF.

In its sample, this clonotype was seen a few times. The rearrangement uses TRBV28 and TRBJ1-4, with a possible D match to TRBD1 (5 bases). Germline V gene sequence: CDR1 MDHEN, CDR2 SYDVKM. V was shortened by 3 bases and J by 3 bases, with 11 bases between the two germline ends. CDR3 length: 15 amino acids. In nucleotides, the CDR3 is TGTGCCAGCAGTTTGGGCCGGGGGGCTAATGAAAAACTGTTTTTT. This encodes CASSLGRGANEKLFF.

The chain has TRBV12-3 or TRBV12-4 and TRBJ2-1, with 12 bases fitting TRBD2. The V gene end was trimmed by 5 bases and the J gene end by 5 bases; junction bases not matched to a gene: 1. The CDR3 loop spans 14 amino acids. CDR3 sequence: CASSTSGGNNEQFF. In nucleotides, the CDR3 is TGTGCCAGCAGTACTAGCGGGGGGAACAATGAGCAGTTCTTC.